This is a list of T cell receptor beta chains from one sample in a study of HIV-infected patients and healthy controls. TCRdb used MiXCR to reprocess the 5' RACE reads, holding one entry per CDR3 protein. The sample contains roughly 10,000 distinct CDR3 sequences, 6.5% to 10% of which appear only once. The sequenced material came from blood. These receptors came from an adult in good health. Both conserved end residues are part of each CDR3. D genes are given only for firm matches. Clone size, where shown, is once, few, many, or a class for clones that have expanded.

d_call	v_call	j_call	clone_size	cdr3_nt	cdr3_aa
.	TRBV6-6	TRBJ1-2	medium-sized	TGTGCCAGCAGCCACGGAGTTAGGAGGAGCTATGGCTACACCTTC	CASSHGVRRSYGYTF
.	TRBV6-5	TRBJ1-4	many	TGTGCCAGCAGTTACTCGAAGATCTCGAAGCTGTTTTTT	CASSYSKISKLFF
.	TRBV29-1	TRBJ1-5	.	TGCAGCGTTGCCGTGGGGGATCAGCCCCAGCATTTT	CSVAVGDQPQHF
.	TRBV28	TRBJ1-5	medium-sized	TGTGCCAGCAGCGGACAGTACAATCAGCCCCAGCATTTT	CASSGQYNQPQHF
.	TRBV7-2	TRBJ1-1	medium-sized	TGTGCCAGCAGCCTACAATACTTGGCCACTGAAGCTTTCTTT	CASSLQYLATEAFF
TRBD1	TRBV20-1	TRBJ2-3	medium-sized	TGCAGTGCCAGACAGGGTCCCGGCCCAGATACGCAGTATTTT	CSARQGPGPDTQYF
.	TRBV6-5	TRBJ2-3	medium-sized	TGTGCCAGCAAGGGGCGGGGCGGCACAGATACGCAGTATTTT	CASKGRGGTDTQYF
TRBD1	TRBV20-1	TRBJ1-5	many	TGCAGTGCTAGTGCGGGACAGGGGGGTCAGCCCCAGCATTTT	CSASAGQGGQPQHF
TRBD1	TRBV7-9	TRBJ1-3	medium-sized	TGTGCCAGCAGCGCGTCCGGGGACAGGGGGCGAGGGAGAAACACCATATATTTT	CASSASGDRGRGRNTIYF
.	TRBV7-9	TRBJ1-5	.	TGTGCCAGCAGCTTAGATGGGGTACAGCCCCAGCATTTT	CASSLDGVQPQHF
.	TRBV18	TRBJ2-1	.	TGTGCCAGCTCATCGGGACCGGACTCCTACAATGAGCAGTTCTTC	CASSSGPDSYNEQFF
.	TRBV5-4	TRBJ2-7	.	TGTGCCAGCAGCCCAAGGGGGGAGTCCTACGAGCAGTACTTC	CASSPRGESYEQYF
.	TRBV19	TRBJ1-4	.	TGTGCCAGTAGTCCTCCCAGGTTGAACCCTGGGTGGGAAAAACTGTTTTTT	CASSPPRLNPGWEKLFF
.	TRBV20-1	TRBJ1-6	many	TGCAGTGCCGCGCTCCCAGCGGGAGGTAATTCACCCCTCCACTTT	CSAALPAGGNSPLHF
.	TRBV6-5	TRBJ1-4	many	TGTGCCAGCAGTTACGGGTACAGCCTCAATGAAAAACTGTTTTTT	CASSYGYSLNEKLFF
.	TRBV4-2	TRBJ1-2	many	TGTGCCAGCAGCCGCCTTCTAAACAGGGAGGGCGGCTACACCTTC	CASSRLLNREGGYTF
TRBD1	TRBV5-1	TRBJ2-3	once	TGCGCCAGCAGCCTTGGACAGGGCCTCACAGATACGCAGTATTTT	CASSLGQGLTDTQYF
.	TRBV29-1	TRBJ1-1	many	TGCAGCGTTGTGGGAGCGCACGCTTTCTTT	CSVVGAHAFF
.	TRBV27	TRBJ1-1	.	TGTGCCAGCAGTTTAGGAGTATGGGGAATGAACACTGAAGCTTTCTTT	CASSLGVWGMNTEAFF